This TCR beta chain was recorded in a study of blood T cells in healthy people across ages. Germline loops: CDR1 SGHRS, CDR2 YFSETQ. Trimming took 0 bases from V and 5 from J, leaving 6 bases between them. CDR3 length: 12 residues. Together with a sample-barcoded 5' primer, a J-beta primer mix was included in a second PCR lasting roughly 6 to 12 cycles. TCRdb processed the 5' RACE reads anew with MiXCR; each CDR3 protein has one entry. Of 1.5 million to 2 million distinct CDR3 sequences listed, about 28% were seen once; the top ten hold 7.7%. This clonotype was counted ten times or more. Sequences were obtained from blood. The rearrangement uses TRBV5-1 and TRBJ2-7; no clear D gene. This TCR came from a woman under 40 in good health. The CDR3 spells CASSLASDEQYF. The CDR3, as DNA: TGCGCCAGCAGCTTGGCTAGTGACGAGCAGTACTTC.